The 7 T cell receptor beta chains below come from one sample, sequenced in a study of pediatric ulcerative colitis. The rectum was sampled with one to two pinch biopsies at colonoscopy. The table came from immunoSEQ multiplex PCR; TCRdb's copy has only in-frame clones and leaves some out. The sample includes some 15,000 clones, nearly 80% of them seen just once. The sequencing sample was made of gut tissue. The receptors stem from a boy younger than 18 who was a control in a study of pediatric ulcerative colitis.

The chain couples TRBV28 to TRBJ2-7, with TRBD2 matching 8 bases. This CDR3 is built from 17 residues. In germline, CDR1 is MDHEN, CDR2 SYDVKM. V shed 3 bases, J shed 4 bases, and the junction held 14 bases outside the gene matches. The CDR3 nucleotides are TGTGCCAGCAGTTTGTACCATGAGGTAGCGGGACCTTACGAGCAGTACTTC. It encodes CASSLYHEVAGPYEQYF.

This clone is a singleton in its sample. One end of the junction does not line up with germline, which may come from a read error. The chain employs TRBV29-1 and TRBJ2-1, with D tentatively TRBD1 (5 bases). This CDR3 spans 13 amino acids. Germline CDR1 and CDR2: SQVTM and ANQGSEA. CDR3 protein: CNVQSRERNEQFF. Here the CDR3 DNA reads TGCAACGTTCAGTCCAGGGAACGTAATGAGCAGTTCTTC.

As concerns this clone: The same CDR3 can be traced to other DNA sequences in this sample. CDR3 sequence (DNA): TGTGCCAGCAGCTCCGGACTAGCGGGAGTGAATGAGCAGTTCTTC. This translates into CASSSGLAGVNEQFF. V is TRBV7-2 and J is TRBJ2-1; the match to TRBD2 covers 13 bases. With 4 bases clipped from V and 7 bases from J, the junction kept 4 bases outside the gene matches. This CDR3 has 15 residues. In germline, CDR1 is SGHTA, CDR2 FQGNSA.

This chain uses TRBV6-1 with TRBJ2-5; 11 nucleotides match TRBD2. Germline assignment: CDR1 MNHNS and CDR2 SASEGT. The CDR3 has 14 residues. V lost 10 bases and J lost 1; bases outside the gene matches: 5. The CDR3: CATQLAGAQETQYF. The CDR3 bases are TGTGCCACCCAACTAGCGGGAGCCCAAGAGACCCAGTACTTC.

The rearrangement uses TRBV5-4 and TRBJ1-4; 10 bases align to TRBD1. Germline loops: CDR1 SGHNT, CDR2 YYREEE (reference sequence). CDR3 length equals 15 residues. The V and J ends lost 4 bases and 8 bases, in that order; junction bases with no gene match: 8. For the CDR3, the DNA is TGTGCCAGCAGCAAGGGACAGGGGTTTAGGGAAAAACTGTTTTTT. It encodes CASSKGQGFREKLFF.

The CDR3 spells CASSLEVGTPTYEQYF. The CDR3 nucleotides read TGTGCCAGCAGCTTGGAAGTAGGGACGCCGACCTACGAGCAGTACTTC. The chain links TRBV5-4 to TRBJ2-7; tentatively, D is TRBD1 or TRBD2 (5 bases each). V lost 0 bases, J lost 2 bases, and 15 bases lay in between. CDR3 length: 16 amino acids. The germline V gene has CDR1 SGHNT and CDR2 YYREEE (reference sequence).

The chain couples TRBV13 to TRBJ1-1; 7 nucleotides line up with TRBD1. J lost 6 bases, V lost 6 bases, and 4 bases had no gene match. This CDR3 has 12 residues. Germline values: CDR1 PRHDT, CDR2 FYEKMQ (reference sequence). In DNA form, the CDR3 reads TGTGCCAGCAGTTACAGGGGACCTGAAGCTTTCTTT. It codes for CASSYRGPEAFF. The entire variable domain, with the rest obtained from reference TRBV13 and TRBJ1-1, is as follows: AAGVIQSPRHLIKEKRETATLKCYPIPRHDTVYWYQQGPGQDPQFLISFYEKMQSDKGSIPDRFSAQQFSDYHSELNMSSLELGDSALYFCASSYRGPEAFFGQGTRLTVV.